The rows below give T cell receptor beta chains drawn from one sample of a study of CD8 T cells in ankylosing spondylitis. MiXCR, run by TCRdb on the 5' RACE reads, gives a single entry per CDR3 protein. The table records around 94,000 distinct CDR3 sequences, about 8.1% of them present only once. The sequenced sample was blood, either unsorted or a sorted T cell fraction (not recorded which). The source is a male donor with ankylosing spondylitis. Each CDR3 is given with its conserved first and last residue. The D gene is left open where the match is weak. Only part of the rows carry a size: once, few, many, or a class if the clone is expanded.

size: NA; J: TRBJ2-1; V: TRBV7-8; D: NA; CDR3: CASTIGVDEQFF; DNA: TGTGCCAGCACCATTGGGGTCGATGAGCAGTTCTTC
size: many; J: TRBJ2-1; V: TRBV10-3; D: NA; CDR3: CAITPSGGSYNEQFF; DNA: TGTGCCATCACCCCTTCAGGCGGATCCTACAATGAGCAGTTCTTC
size: few; J: TRBJ2-1; V: TRBV7-6; D: NA; CDR3: CASSQGLYNEQFF; DNA: TGTGCCAGCAGCCAAGGGTTGTACAATGAGCAGTTCTTC
size: NA; J: TRBJ2-5; V: TRBV15; D: NA; CDR3: CATSREGGGGETQYF; DNA: TGTGCCACCAGCAGAGAGGGGGGAGGCGGAGAGACCCAGTACTTC
size: few; J: TRBJ2-7; V: TRBV27; D: NA; CDR3: CASTPSGYYEQYF; DNA: TGTGCCAGCACCCCTTCCGGGTACTACGAGCAGTACTTC
size: few; J: TRBJ2-7; V: TRBV27; D: TRBD2; CDR3: CASTLRDGRFYEQYF; DNA: TGTGCCAGTACCCTTCGTGACGGGAGGTTTTACGAGCAGTACTTC
size: NA; J: TRBJ1-2; V: TRBV2; D: NA; CDR3: CASNDGPANYGYTF; DNA: TGTGCCAGCAACGACGGACCTGCTAACTATGGCTACACCTTC
size: few; J: TRBJ1-6; V: TRBV27; D: NA; CDR3: CASRLANYNSPLHF; DNA: TGTGCCAGCCGCCTAGCGAACTATAATTCACCCCTCCACTTT
size: few; J: TRBJ1-2; V: TRBV2; D: NA; CDR3: CASSEYSYAAGYTF; DNA: TGTGCCAGCAGTGAATATAGTTACGCAGCGGGCTACACCTTC
size: few; J: TRBJ1-3; V: TRBV5-5; D: NA; CDR3: CASSSDLGNTIYF; DNA: TGTGCCAGCAGCTCCGACCTCGGAAACACCATATATTTT
size: many; J: TRBJ2-1; V: TRBV21-1; D: NA; CDR3: CASSKNLRGLYNEQFF; DNA: TGTGCCAGCAGCAAAAACCTGAGGGGGTTATACAATGAGCAGTTCTTC
size: few; J: TRBJ2-1; V: TRBV24-1; D: NA; CDR3: CATSDLDPASAVISSYNEQFF; DNA: TGTGCCACCAGTGATTTGGACCCGGCGAGCGCAGTCATCAGCTCCTACAATGAGCAGTTCTTC
size: few; J: TRBJ1-1; V: TRBV2; D: NA; CDR3: CASSEWEEAFF; DNA: TGTGCCAGCAGTGAATGGGAGGAAGCTTTCTTT
size: NA; J: TRBJ1-5; V: TRBV7-2; D: NA; CDR3: CASSPGLLIQPQHF; DNA: TGTGCCAGCAGCCCGGGGCTCTTAATTCAGCCCCAGCATTTT
size: NA; J: TRBJ2-7; V: TRBV7-9; D: TRBD2; CDR3: CASSHSGRALYEQYF; DNA: TGTGCCAGCAGTCATAGCGGGAGGGCCTTATACGAGCAGTACTTC
size: many; J: TRBJ2-1; V: TRBV29-1; D: TRBD2; CDR3: CSVQHGTSSYNEQFF; DNA: TGCAGCGTTCAACACGGGACTAGCTCCTACAATGAGCAGTTCTTC
size: NA; J: TRBJ2-2; V: TRBV27; D: NA; CDR3: CASCFGQPNTGELFF; DNA: TGTGCCAGCTGTTTCGGGCAGCCGAACACCGGGGAGCTGTTTTTT
size: many; J: TRBJ1-1; V: TRBV7-9; D: NA; CDR3: CASSLRGRNTEAFF; DNA: TGTGCCAGCAGCTTAAGGGGTAGGAACACTGAAGCTTTCTTT
size: many; J: TRBJ2-6; V: TRBV27; D: TRBD1; CDR3: CASSERQGAHSGANVLTF; DNA: TGTGCCAGCAGTGAAAGACAGGGGGCCCACTCTGGGGCCAACGTCCTGACTTTC
size: many; J: TRBJ2-7; V: TRBV11-2; D: NA; CDR3: CASSWSGASYEQYF; DNA: TGTGCCAGCAGCTGGTCGGGAGCCTCCTACGAGCAGTACTTC
size: many; J: TRBJ2-2; V: TRBV11-1; D: TRBD2; CDR3: CASSSGLAEDSNTGELFF; DNA: TGTGCCAGCAGCTCGGGACTAGCGGAGGACTCCAACACCGGGGAGCTGTTTTTT
size: many; J: TRBJ2-3; V: TRBV24-1; D: NA; CDR3: CATSEGFSTDTQYF; DNA: TGTGCCACCAGTGAAGGCTTTAGCACAGATACGCAGTATTTT
size: NA; J: TRBJ2-2; V: TRBV12-5; D: NA; CDR3: CASGLVRLAGQEAGELFF; DNA: TGTGCTAGTGGTTTGGTACGGCTAGCGGGACAGGAGGCCGGGGAGCTGTTTTTT
size: NA; J: TRBJ2-1; V: TRBV27; D: TRBD2; CDR3: CASSVGLAGVVEQFF; DNA: TGTGCCAGCAGTGTTGGTCTAGCGGGAGTGGTTGAGCAGTTCTTC
size: NA; J: TRBJ2-3; V: TRBV2; D: NA; CDR3: CATRGSASTDTQYF; DNA: TGTGCCACCCGGGGTAGCGCAAGCACAGATACGCAGTATTTT
size: few; J: TRBJ2-6; V: TRBV11-3; D: NA; CDR3: CASSWLVGSGANVLTF; DNA: TGTGCCAGCAGCTGGCTCGTGGGCTCTGGGGCCAACGTCCTGACTTTC
size: many; J: TRBJ2-2; V: TRBV13; D: TRBD2; CDR3: CASSFLAGVAGELFF; DNA: TGTGCCAGCAGCTTCCTAGCGGGAGTGGCCGGGGAGCTGTTTTTT
size: NA; J: TRBJ2-1; V: TRBV5-8; D: NA; CDR3: CASSPRQWVRNEQFF; DNA: TGTGCCAGCAGCCCCCGCCAATGGGTCCGCAATGAGCAGTTCTTC
size: NA; J: TRBJ1-1; V: TRBV7-9; D: TRBD1; CDR3: CASSSSKDRGQDTEAFF; DNA: TGTGCCAGCAGCTCCTCCAAGGACAGGGGGCAGGATACTGAAGCTTTCTTT
size: few; J: TRBJ2-1; V: TRBV29-1; D: NA; CDR3: CSVEDGSSYNEQFF; DNA: TGCAGCGTTGAAGATGGGAGTTCCTACAATGAGCAGTTCTTC
size: few; J: TRBJ1-5; V: TRBV20-1; D: NA; CDR3: CSARRTEAQPQHF; DNA: TGCAGTGCTAGAAGGACAGAGGCTCAGCCCCAGCATTTT
size: NA; J: TRBJ2-1; V: TRBV7-6; D: TRBD2; CDR3: CASSLEGGRAAGDNEQFF; DNA: TGTGCCAGCAGCTTAGAAGGCGGGAGGGCTGCCGGGGACAATGAGCAGTTCTTC
size: many; J: TRBJ1-2; V: TRBV3-1; D: NA; CDR3: CASSQVRGYYGYTF; DNA: TGTGCCAGCAGCCAAGTACGGGGATACTATGGCTACACCTTC
size: NA; J: TRBJ2-1; V: TRBV3-1; D: NA; CDR3: CASSQDSGRTGNEQFF; DNA: TGTGCCAGCAGCCAAGATAGCGGGCGGACAGGCAATGAGCAGTTCTTC
size: many; J: TRBJ2-7; V: TRBV3-1; D: TRBD2; CDR3: CASSQGLAVSYEQYF; DNA: TGTGCCAGCAGCCAAGGACTAGCGGTATCCTACGAGCAGTACTTC
size: NA; J: TRBJ1-5; V: TRBV20-1; D: NA; CDR3: CSADSGEASQPQHF; DNA: TGCAGTGCCGATTCAGGGGAGGCCAGTCAGCCCCAGCATTTT
size: few; J: TRBJ1-2; V: TRBV6-1; D: NA; CDR3: CASSLSGEANYGYTF; DNA: TGTGCCAGCAGCCTCTCAGGAGAAGCTAACTATGGCTACACCTTC
size: few; J: TRBJ2-4; V: TRBV16; D: TRBD1; CDR3: CASSQLPGQGYENIQYF; DNA: TGTGCCAGCAGCCAACTTCCGGGACAGGGATACGAAAACATTCAGTACTTC
size: many; J: TRBJ2-3; V: TRBV7-9; D: NA; CDR3: CASSYSPSTADTQYF; DNA: TGTGCCAGCAGCTATAGTCCTTCGACAGCAGATACGCAGTATTTT
size: few; J: TRBJ1-5; V: TRBV19; D: NA; CDR3: CASSMIRETNQPQHF; DNA: TGTGCCAGTAGTATGATACGGGAGACCAATCAGCCCCAGCATTTT
size: NA; J: TRBJ2-6; V: TRBV12-3/TRBV12-4; D: TRBD2; CDR3: CASTFGLAGADSGANVLTF; DNA: TGTGCCAGCACCTTCGGTCTAGCGGGAGCAGACTCTGGGGCCAACGTCCTGACTTTC
size: many; J: TRBJ2-3; V: TRBV5-5; D: TRBD2; CDR3: CASRLAERTDTQYF; DNA: TGTGCCAGCAGACTAGCGGAGCGCACAGATACGCAGTATTTT
size: many; J: TRBJ1-5; V: TRBV4-1; D: TRBD1; CDR3: CASSQTGYSNQPQHF; DNA: TGCGCCAGCAGCCAGACAGGGTACAGCAATCAGCCCCAGCATTTT
size: NA; J: TRBJ2-3; V: TRBV6-2/TRBV6-3; D: TRBD2; CDR3: CASEREVTDTQYF; DNA: TGTGCCAGCGAGCGGGAGGTCACAGATACGCAGTATTTT
size: few; J: TRBJ2-2; V: TRBV5-1; D: NA; CDR3: CASSLNKNTGELFF; DNA: TGCGCCAGCAGCTTGAATAAAAACACCGGGGAGCTGTTTTTT
size: many; J: TRBJ2-2; V: TRBV28; D: TRBD2; CDR3: CASSFPVERENTGELFF; DNA: TGTGCCAGCAGTTTCCCCGTGGAGCGGGAGAACACCGGGGAGCTGTTTTTT
size: NA; J: TRBJ2-1; V: TRBV5-6; D: NA; CDR3: CASSFLSSYNEQFF; DNA: TGTGCCAGCAGCTTCCTATCCTCCTACAATGAGCAGTTCTTC
size: few; J: TRBJ2-1; V: TRBV7-9; D: NA; CDR3: CASSLMGEQFF; DNA: TGTGCCAGCAGCTTAATGGGGGAGCAGTTCTTC
size: NA; J: TRBJ1-1; V: TRBV7-6; D: NA; CDR3: CASSLEVGAFAEAFF; DNA: TGTGCCAGCAGCTTAGAGGTGGGGGCTTTTGCCGAAGCTTTCTTT
size: few; J: TRBJ1-1; V: TRBV27; D: NA; CDR3: CASSDLGAEAFF; DNA: TGTGCCAGCAGTGACCTCGGAGCTGAAGCTTTCTTT
size: many; J: TRBJ1-1; V: TRBV7-9; D: NA; CDR3: CASSPPDTEAFF; DNA: TGTGCCAGCAGCCCCCCAGACACTGAAGCTTTCTTT
size: many; J: TRBJ2-3; V: TRBV20-1; D: NA; CDR3: CSAKSWGPSTDTQYF; DNA: TGCAGTGCTAAGTCATGGGGACCAAGCACAGATACGCAGTATTTT
size: few; J: TRBJ1-2; V: TRBV27; D: TRBD1; CDR3: CASSLQGQGYGYTF; DNA: TGTGCCAGCAGTCTCCAGGGACAGGGGTATGGCTACACCTTC
size: many; J: TRBJ2-5; V: TRBV20-1; D: NA; CDR3: CSASPLDRQTFKETQYF; DNA: TGCAGTGCTAGTCCCCTTGACAGACAGACCTTTAAAGAGACCCAGTACTTC
size: few; J: TRBJ1-4; V: TRBV6-1; D: NA; CDR3: CASSERTEGAEKLFF; DNA: TGTGCCAGCAGTGAAAGAACGGAGGGTGCTGAGAAACTGTTTTTT
size: many; J: TRBJ2-3; V: TRBV11-2; D: NA; CDR3: CASSFIEFGTDTQYF; DNA: TGTGCCAGCAGCTTCATCGAATTCGGCACAGATACGCAGTATTTT
size: few; J: TRBJ1-2; V: TRBV30; D: NA; CDR3: CALLADGAVYYGYTF; DNA: TGTGCCTTACTCGCGGACGGGGCCGTATACTATGGCTACACCTTC
size: few; J: TRBJ2-1; V: TRBV7-9; D: NA; CDR3: CASTPRGGATNNEQFF; DNA: TGTGCCAGCACCCCTAGAGGGGGGGCTACAAACAATGAGCAGTTCTTC
size: NA; J: TRBJ1-6; V: TRBV30; D: NA; CDR3: CAWSVLIGGAGSPLHF; DNA: TGTGCCTGGAGTGTACTAATTGGAGGGGCTGGTTCACCCCTCCACTTT